The TCR beta chain under discussion was sequenced for a study of human T cells and chemical hapten exposure. V gave up 1 base and J gave up 3 bases, with 9 bases separating them. The length of the CDR3 is 14 residues. The germline CDR1 and CDR2 sequences are LGHNA and YSLEER. Noted time point: pre-sensitization, week 0. Described treatment: therapeutic diphenylcyclopropenone sensitization with weekly scalp DPC. Each CDR3 protein gets one entry after TCRdb re-called the RACE reads with MiXCR. The sample holds approximately 320,000 distinct CDR3 sequences, roughly 6% seen once. The V call is TRBV4-3, the J call TRBJ1-1; D gene unclear. This sequence originates from a woman between 18 and 29 years old with alopecia areata. Some clones in this sample may be carry-over from other donors' samples. This material consisted of whole blood, taken in connection with sensitization to the hapten diphenylcyclopropenone (DPC). In nucleotides, the CDR3 is TGCGCCAGCAGCCAAGCCGACGGACACACTGAAGCTTTCTTT. Translation: CASSQADGHTEAFF.